These 8 T cell receptor beta chains were sequenced from one sample in a study of blood T cell repertoires in COVID-19. Here immunoSEQ multiplex PCR was the method, and the copy in TCRdb shows in-frame clones only, minus some. Among roughly 49,000 clones listed, 84% were seen once. The specimen was peripheral blood. These receptors were taken from a man over 45 with acute or convalescent COVID-19.

The V gene is TRBV30, the J gene TRBJ1-5; the match to TRBD1 covers 8 bases. Unmatched junction bases numbered 9, after V lost 1 base and J lost 1 base. This CDR3 spans 17 amino acids. The germline gives CDR1 GTSNPN, CDR2 SVGIG (reference sequence). The CDR3 is CAWSGAGGGLSNQPQHF. CDR3 DNA sequence: TGTGCCTGGAGTGGAGCAGGGGGCGGTTTAAGCAATCAGCCCCAGCATTTT.

The V gene is TRBV5-5, the J gene TRBJ1-5; D may be TRBD1 (6 bases). V lost 1 base and J 1 base, leaving 12 bases between the germline ends. Germline V lookup: CDR1 SGHKS, CDR2 YYEKEE (reference sequence). This CDR3 has 16 amino acids. CDR3 nucleotides: TGTGCCAGCAGCTTGTGGCCAGGGGAAAGCAATCAGCCCCAGCATTTT. Amino acids: CASSLWPGESNQPQHF.

The V call is TRBV15, the J call TRBJ2-7; possible D gene TRBD1, 5 bases. V was shortened by 1 base and J by 2 bases, with 9 bases between the two germline ends. CDR3 length equals 14 residues. CDR1 and CDR2 (germline): LNHNV, YYDKDF (reference sequence). This CDR3 reads CATSRGQGTYEQYF. The CDR3 nucleotides read TGTGCCACCAGCAGAGGGCAGGGAACCTACGAGCAGTACTTC.

This sequence joins TRBV21-1 and TRBJ1-2; the D call in the table, TRBD1, was not verified against the DNA. TRBV21-1 is tagged as a pseudogene. There are 14 residues in the CDR3. The CDR3 DNA is TGTGCCAGCAGCAATCTCACAGAAAGAAAGGGCTACACCTTC. Protein sequence: CASSNLTERKGYTF.

This chain connects TRBV18 to TRBJ1-5; 11 nucleotides align to TRBD1. V lost 4 bases to trimming and J lost 9 bases; unmatched junction nucleotides: 8. The CDR3 is 15 residues long. Germline CDR1 and CDR2: KGHSH and LQKENI. In DNA form, the CDR3 reads TGTGCCAGCTCACAAGGGACAGGGGGGCCATGGCCCCAGCATTTT. Its protein product is CASSQGTGGPWPQHF.

The chain combines TRBV7-6 with TRBJ1-1; perhaps TRBD1 as D (5 bases). The V end lost 5 bases, the J end lost 1 base, and 11 bases lay between the germline ends. Germline V CDR1 and CDR2: SGHVS, FNYEAQ. This CDR3 is built from 14 residues. The CDR3 here is CASSLPTGNTEAFF. CDR3 coding DNA: TGTGCCAGCAGCCTACCCACAGGGAACACTGAAGCTTTCTTT.

The chain uses TRBV13 and TRBJ2-7; 8 bases are a match to TRBD1. V lost 5 bases to trimming and J lost 2 bases; unmatched junction nucleotides: 8. Germline V lookup: CDR1 PRHDT, CDR2 FYEKMQ (reference sequence). CDR3 size: 15 residues. For the CDR3, the DNA is TGTGCCAGCAGCGGAGGCGGACAGGGCCCCTACGAGCAGTACTTC. Translation: CASSGGGQGPYEQYF.

The genes are TRBV7-9 and TRBJ2-7; D perhaps matches TRBD1 (5 bases). Trimming stripped 1 base from V and 4 bases from J, with 8 bases between. This CDR3 region has 13 residues. Germline CDR1 reads SEHNR; CDR2 reads FQNEAQ (reference sequence). For the CDR3, the DNA is TGTGCCAGCAGCTTAGAGGGGCAATACGAGCAGTACTTC. It encodes CASSLEGQYEQYF.